Listed here is a single T cell receptor beta chain. This sample stems from a study of blood T cell repertoires in COVID-19. Germline V gives CDR1 SGHDT, CDR2 YYEEEE. The CDR3 spans 16 residues. Trimming removed 4 bases at V and 1 base at J, with 17 bases between. Original processing methods: Nucleated cell counts were estimated from reference gene primer amplification. Sequencing was performed with immunoSEQ multiplex PCR; in TCRdb, only in-frame clones are kept and a portion is missing. That table gives V, J and clone size, and the DNA gave D and trimming. The table has about 80,000 clones, 88% seen once.

Sequenced input: peripheral blood. This sequence was found in a woman aged 80 or older with acute or convalescent COVID-19. The rearrangement uses TRBV5-6 and TRBJ1-1; D is unclear. In DNA form, the CDR3 reads TGTGCCAGCAGCGGCCGTCGGGGTCCGGAGAACACTGAAGCTTTCTTT. This gives the protein CASSGRRGPENTEAFF.